This is a list of T cell receptor beta chains from one sample in a study of OX40 agonist ivuxolimab in advanced cancers. Clones were sequenced by immunoSEQ multiplex PCR, and TCRdb holds only the in-frame ones, with some missing. The table includes about 50,000 clones, about four fifths detected once. Sequences were derived from CD4+ or CD8+ T cells sorted from blood, sampled in a trial of the OX40 agonist ivuxolimab. The receptors stem from an adult with an advanced solid tumor such as melanoma, head and neck, liver or kidney cancer. CDR3s include the opening cysteine and the closing phenylalanine or tryptophan.

>TRBV28|TRBJ2-5
CASSLRDLPGTQYF
>TRBV4-2|TRBJ1-4
CASSQPTGGGEKLFF
>TRBV4-2|TRBJ2-1
CASSPTRTSGRGDYNEQFF
>TRBV5-6|TRBJ2-7
CASSDFDRGLSYEQYF
>TRBV11-2|TRBJ1-1
CASSLQNTEAFF
>TRBV2|TRBJ2-7
CASSEFTYEQYF
>TRBV7-2|TRBJ1-2
CASSLNVVSNGYTF
>TRBV5-1|TRBJ2-3
CASSDRAGSDTQYF
>TRBV7-6|TRBJ2-1
CASSLLAQNNEQFF
>TRBV28|TRBJ2-3
CASSDRQGLTDTQYF
>TRBV19|TRBJ1-4
CASSMVTTGDEKLFF
>TRBV6-1|TRBJ2-1
CASTFDGSTYNEQFF
>TRBV5-1|TRBJ1-4
CASSQRPPNEKLFF
>TRBV28|TRBJ2-3
CASSFPRAGPDTQYF
>TRBV5-6|TRBJ2-5
CASSPPGVETQYF
>TRBV9|TRBJ2-1
CASSVGATSGNNEQFF
>TRBV7-9|TRBJ2-3
CASSLAASTDTQYF
>TRBV7-9|TRBJ1-1
CASSLGSGRSDTEAFF
>TRBV18|TRBJ2-3
CASSPRLADFTDTQYF
>TRBV18|TRBJ1-2
CASSPGYGYTF
>TRBV29-1|TRBJ2-7
CSVISGTGSTYEQYF
>TRBV30|TRBJ1-6
CAWSVGTGNSPLHF